This T cell receptor beta chain appears in the sequencing data of a study of T cells in Graves' hyperthyroidism and ophthalmopathy. Looking at the study overall: Peripheral blood sampling occurred at initial diagnosis, before any treatment.

V gave up 4 bases and J gave up 4 bases, with 13 bases separating them. CDR3 length: 14 amino acids. Looked up from germline, CDR1 is MNHEY and CDR2 is SMNVEV (reference sequence). TCR beta CDR3 sequences were amplified from RNA transcripts. With the HTBI primer set, the TCR CDR3 went through a first round of RT-PCR. MiXCR, applied by TCRdb to the multiplex PCR reads, yields one record per CDR3 protein. The table lists roughly 300,000 distinct CDR3 sequences, less than 30% of them singletons, with about a quarter in the top ten. This clonotype was observed many times. In patients aged 18 to 65, hyperthyroidism was newly diagnosed, with duration under 2 months. Exclusion of patients followed from uncontrolled infection, other autoimmune disease, pregnancy or lactation. For the diagnoses, clinical symptoms, serum thyroxine and TRAb, thyroid ultrasound and orbital computed tomography were used.

The source is a man in his forties with Graves' hyperthyroidism that later progressed to Graves' ophthalmopathy. The J gene is TRBJ1-1, the V gene TRBV27; D is unresolved. Sequencing used blood. CDR3 sequence reads: CASSWVGVSTEAFF. CDR3 in DNA: TGTGCCAGCAGTTGGGTTGGTGTCAGCACTGAAGCTTTCTTT.